A single sample is the source of the 11 T cell receptor beta chains below, sequenced in a study of T cell responses to AZD1222 COVID-19 vaccine. Generated by immunoSEQ multiplex PCR, the TCRdb table keeps only in-frame clones and is missing some. Here the sample spans roughly 110,000 clones, about 90% being singletons. The source was peripheral blood, collected 28 days after the second AZD1222 dose. The receptors come from an adult who received the AZD1222 COVID-19 vaccine.

This clone appeared a single time. CDR3 amino acids: CASSQDSGETQYF. For the CDR3, the DNA is TGTGCCAGCAGCCAAGACAGCGGGGAGACCCAGTACTTC. The chain uses TRBV3-1 (or the pseudogene TRBV3-2) and TRBJ2-5; possibly TRBD2 for D (6 bases). The CDR3 covers 13 residues. The germline V gene has CDR1 LGHDT and CDR2 YNNKEL (reference sequence). Trimming took 0 bases from V and 5 from J, leaving 7 bases between them.

The chain couples TRBV4-3 to TRBJ2-1, with a weak D call TRBD1 (5 bases). In germline, CDR1 is LGHNA, CDR2 YSLEER. The germline V and J ends were trimmed by 6 bases and 7 bases, with 16 bases remaining between them. The length of the CDR3 is 14 residues. The CDR3 protein is CASSPMKRGNEQFF. CDR3 in DNA: TGCGCCAGCAGTCCAATGAAAAGGGGAAATGAGCAGTTCTTC.

This chain uses TRBV7-9 with TRBJ2-1; no clear D gene. There are 13 residues in the CDR3. Germline V gene lookup returns CDR1 SEHNR and CDR2 FQNEAQ (reference sequence). Trimming stripped 5 bases from V and 8 bases from J, with 13 bases between. In nucleotides, the CDR3 is TGTGCCAGCAGCCCTCCCAGGATAGATGAGCAGTTCTTC. Translation: CASSPPRIDEQFF.

This chain joins TRBV5-6 and TRBJ2-1; 9 nucleotides match TRBD1. CDR3 length: 16 residues. In germline, CDR1 is SGHDT, CDR2 YYEEEE. The V and J ends lost 0 bases and 5 bases, in that order; junction bases with no gene match: 6. The CDR3 sequence: CASSLAWDREDNEQFF. CDR3 DNA: TGTGCCAGCAGCTTGGCCTGGGACAGGGAGGACAATGAGCAGTTCTTC.

The chain combines TRBV2 with TRBJ2-5; TRBD1 matches 9 bases. The germline V gene encodes CDR1 SNHLY and CDR2 FYNNEI. The CDR3 runs 15 residues. Trimming cost V 2 bases and J 2 bases; bases outside gene matches: 3. CDR3 residues: CASSEQGQGQETQYF. The CDR3 bases are TGTGCCAGCAGTGAACAGGGACAGGGACAAGAGACCCAGTACTTC.

The rearrangement uses TRBV19 and TRBJ2-1; TRBD1 matches at 9 bases. The CDR3 extends over 14 amino acids. The J segment lost 5 bases and the V segment lost 8 bases, leaving 7 bases of the junction unmatched. Looked up from germline, CDR1 is LNHDA and CDR2 is SQIVND (reference sequence). CDR3 residues: CASAGTGKNNEQFF. The CDR3 nucleotides read TGTGCCAGTGCCGGGACAGGGAAGAACAATGAGCAGTTCTTC.

The chain is built from TRBV5-4 and TRBJ2-7; 7 nucleotides line up with TRBD1. Germline V gene data show CDR1 as SGHNT and CDR2 as YYREEE (reference sequence). The CDR3 is 15 amino acids. Trimming at V came to 5 bases and at J to 3 bases, leaving 11 bases not matched to a gene. In DNA, the CDR3 is TGTGCCAGCAGTGCATCACAGGGGCCCCTCTACGAGCAGTACTTC. Its translation is CASSASQGPLYEQYF.

CDR3 sequence (DNA): TGTGCCAGCAGCCAAGAGGAAGGTCAGGGGACCTACGAGCAGTACTTC. Amino acid sequence: CASSQEEGQGTYEQYF. V usage is TRBV4-2 and J usage is TRBJ2-7; D is possibly TRBD1 (6 bases). CDR1 LGHNA and CDR2 YNFKEQ come from the germline V gene. Between the trimmed V and J ends, which lost 0 bases and 2 bases, there was a span of 14 bases. The CDR3 length is 16 residues.

In the case of this clone: The junction departs from germline at one end; a sequencing error may be responsible. The V gene is TRBV7-7, the J gene TRBJ2-5, with D perhaps TRBD2 (5 bases). The CDR3 has 13 amino acids. The germline V gene has CDR1 SSHAT and CDR2 FNYEAQ (reference sequence). The CDR3: CASSRRTQETQYF. CDR3 DNA sequence: TGTGCTAGCAGCCGACGGACTCAAGAGACCCAGTACTTC.

This chain joins TRBV5-1 and TRBJ2-7; TRBD2 aligns across 10 bases. The trim removed 0 bases at V and 2 bases at J, leaving 5 bases unmatched. CDR1 is SGHRS and CDR2 is YFSETQ in the germline V gene. CDR3 size: 16 residues. CDR3 nucleotides: TGCGCCAGCAGCTTGGGACCTAGCGGGGGAACCTACGAGCAGTACTTC. Translated: CASSLGPSGGTYEQYF.

The chain couples TRBV9 to TRBJ1-5; no definite D call. Trimming stripped 0 bases from V and 11 bases from J, with 15 bases between. Germline CDR1 and CDR2: SGDLS and YYNGEE. The CDR3 is 14 amino acids. The CDR3 nucleotides read TGTGCCAGCAGCGTAGCCCCGGATGGGGAGTCCCAGCATTTT. It yields the protein CASSVAPDGESQHF. Combining the CDR3 with reference TRBV9 and TRBJ1-5 gives the whole variable domain DSGVTQTPKHLITATGQRVTLRCSPRSGDLSVYWYQQSLDQGLQFLIQYYNGEERAKGNILERFSAQQFPDLHSELNLSSLELGDSALYFCASSVAPDGESQHFGDGTRLSIL.